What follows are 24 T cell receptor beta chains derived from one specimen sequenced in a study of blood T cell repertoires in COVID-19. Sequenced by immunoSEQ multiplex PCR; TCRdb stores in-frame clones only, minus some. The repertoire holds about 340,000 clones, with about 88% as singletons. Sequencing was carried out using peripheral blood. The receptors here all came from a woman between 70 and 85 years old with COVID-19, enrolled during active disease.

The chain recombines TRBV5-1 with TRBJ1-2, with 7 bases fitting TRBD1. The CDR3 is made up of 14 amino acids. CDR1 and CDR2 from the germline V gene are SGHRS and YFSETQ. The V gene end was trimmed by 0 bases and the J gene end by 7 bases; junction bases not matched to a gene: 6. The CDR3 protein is CASSLGQGSVGYTF. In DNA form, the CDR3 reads TGCGCCAGCAGCTTGGGACAGGGTTCAGTTGGCTACACCTTC. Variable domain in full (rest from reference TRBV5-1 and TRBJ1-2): KAGVTQTPRYLIKTRGQQVTLSCSPISGHRSVSWYQQTPGQGLQFLFEYFSETQRNKGNFPGRFSGRQFSNSRSEMNVSTLELGDSALYLCASSLGQGSVGYTFGSGTRLTVV.

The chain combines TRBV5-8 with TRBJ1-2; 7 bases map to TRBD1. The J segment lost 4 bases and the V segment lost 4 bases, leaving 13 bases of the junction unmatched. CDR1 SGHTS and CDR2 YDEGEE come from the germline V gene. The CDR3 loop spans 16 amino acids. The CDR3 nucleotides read TGTGCCAGCAGCGCCGGATTCAGGGGGATCGTCTATGGCTACACCTTC. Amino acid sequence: CASSAGFRGIVYGYTF.

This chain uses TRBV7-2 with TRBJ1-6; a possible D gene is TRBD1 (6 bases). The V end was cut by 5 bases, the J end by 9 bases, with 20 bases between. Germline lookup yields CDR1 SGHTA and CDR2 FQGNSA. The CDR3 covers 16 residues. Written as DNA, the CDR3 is TGTGCCAGCAGCCTCACGATAGGGGGAGAGAGTTCACCCCTCCACTTT. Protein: CASSLTIGGESSPLHF. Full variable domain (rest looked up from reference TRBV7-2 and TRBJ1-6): GAGVSQSPSNKVTEKGKDVELRCDPISGHTALYWYRQSLGQGLEFLIYFQGNSAPDKSGLPSDRFSAERTGGSVSTLTIQRTQQEDSAVYLCASSLTIGGESSPLHFGNGTRLTVT.

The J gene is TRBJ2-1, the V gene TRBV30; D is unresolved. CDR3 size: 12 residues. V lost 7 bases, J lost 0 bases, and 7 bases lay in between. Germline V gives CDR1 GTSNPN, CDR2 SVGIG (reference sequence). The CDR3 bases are TGTGCCTTCGTAGACTCCTACAATGAGCAGTTCTTC. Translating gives CAFVDSYNEQFF.

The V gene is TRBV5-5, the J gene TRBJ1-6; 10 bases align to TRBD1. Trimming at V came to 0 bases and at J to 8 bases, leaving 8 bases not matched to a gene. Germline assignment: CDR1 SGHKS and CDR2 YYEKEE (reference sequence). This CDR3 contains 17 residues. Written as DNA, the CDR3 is TGTGCCAGCAGCTTGGTCCCGGGACAGGGGTCCCATTCACCCCTCCACTTT. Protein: CASSLVPGQGSHSPLHF. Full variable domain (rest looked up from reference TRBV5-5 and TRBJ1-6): DAGVTQSPTHLIKTRGQQVTLRCSPISGHKSVSWYQQVLGQGPQFIFQYYEKEERGRGNFPDRFSARQFPNYSSELNVNALLLGDSALYLCASSLVPGQGSHSPLHFGNGTRLTVT.

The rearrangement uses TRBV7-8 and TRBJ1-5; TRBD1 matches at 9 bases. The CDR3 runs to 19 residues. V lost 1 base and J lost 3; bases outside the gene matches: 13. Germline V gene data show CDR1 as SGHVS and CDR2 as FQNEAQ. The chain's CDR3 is CASSLVDRGARGVNQPQHF. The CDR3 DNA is TGTGCCAGCAGCTTAGTGGACAGGGGAGCTAGGGGAGTCAATCAGCCCCAGCATTTT.

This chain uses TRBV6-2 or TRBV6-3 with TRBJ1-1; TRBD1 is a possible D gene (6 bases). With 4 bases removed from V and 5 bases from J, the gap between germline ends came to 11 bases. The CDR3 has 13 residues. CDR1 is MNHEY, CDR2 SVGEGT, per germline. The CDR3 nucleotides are TGTGCCAGCAGTTGGTCAGGGGAGACTGAAGCTTTCTTT. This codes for CASSWSGETEAFF.

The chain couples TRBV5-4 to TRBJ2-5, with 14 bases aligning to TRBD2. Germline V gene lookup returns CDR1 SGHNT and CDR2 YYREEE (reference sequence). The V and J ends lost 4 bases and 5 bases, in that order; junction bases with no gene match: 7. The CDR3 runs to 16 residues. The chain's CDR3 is CASSPGLAGDGETQYF. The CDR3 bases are TGTGCCAGCAGCCCGGGACTAGCGGGGGATGGGGAGACCCAGTACTTC.

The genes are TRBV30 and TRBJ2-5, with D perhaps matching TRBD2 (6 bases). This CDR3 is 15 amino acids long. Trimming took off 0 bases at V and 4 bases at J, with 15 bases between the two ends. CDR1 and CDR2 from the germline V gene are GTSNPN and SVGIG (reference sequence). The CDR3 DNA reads TGTGCCTGGAGTGTAATCCTAGCGCCGGGAGAGACCCAGTACTTC. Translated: CAWSVILAPGETQYF.

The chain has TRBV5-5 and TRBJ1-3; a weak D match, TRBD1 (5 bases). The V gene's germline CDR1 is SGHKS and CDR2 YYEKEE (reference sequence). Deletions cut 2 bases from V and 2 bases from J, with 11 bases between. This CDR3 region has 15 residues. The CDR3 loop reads CASSFSSGAGNTIYF. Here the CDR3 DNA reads TGTGCCAGCAGCTTTAGTTCGGGGGCTGGAAACACCATATATTTT.

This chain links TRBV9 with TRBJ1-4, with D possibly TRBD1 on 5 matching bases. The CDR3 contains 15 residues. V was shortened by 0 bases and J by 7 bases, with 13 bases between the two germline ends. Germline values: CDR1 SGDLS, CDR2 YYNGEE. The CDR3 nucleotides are TGTGCCAGCAGCGTAGAGGGGCAGCGGGGTGAAAAACTGTTTTTT. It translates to CASSVEGQRGEKLFF.

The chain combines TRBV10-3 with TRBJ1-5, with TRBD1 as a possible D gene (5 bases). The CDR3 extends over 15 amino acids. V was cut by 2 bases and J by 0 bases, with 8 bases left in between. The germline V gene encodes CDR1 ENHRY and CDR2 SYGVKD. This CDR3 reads CAISETGASNQPQHF. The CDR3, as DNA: TGTGCCATCAGTGAGACAGGAGCTAGCAATCAGCCCCAGCATTTT.

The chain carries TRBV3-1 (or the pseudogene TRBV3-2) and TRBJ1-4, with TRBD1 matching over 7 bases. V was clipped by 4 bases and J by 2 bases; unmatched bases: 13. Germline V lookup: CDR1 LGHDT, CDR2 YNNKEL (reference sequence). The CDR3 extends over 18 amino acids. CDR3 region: CASSPRRGLVLTNEKLFF. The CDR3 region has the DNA TGTGCCAGCAGCCCGCGTAGGGGGCTGGTATTGACTAATGAAAAACTGTTTTTT.

DNA for the CDR3: TGTGCCAGCAGCTTGTCAGGCACCGGGGAGCTGTTTTTT. It specifies CASSLSGTGELFF. This chain joins TRBV5-4 and TRBJ2-2, with no clear D. V lost 1 base, J lost 4 bases, and 5 bases lay in between. The CDR3 runs 13 residues. Germline lookup yields CDR1 SGHNT and CDR2 YYREEE (reference sequence). The entire variable domain, with the rest obtained from reference TRBV5-4 and TRBJ2-2, is as follows: ETGVTQSPTHLIKTRGQQVTLRCSSQSGHNTVSWYQQALGQGPQFIFQYYREEENGRGNFPPRFSGLQFPNYSSELNVNALELDDSALYLCASSLSGTGELFFGEGSRLTVL.

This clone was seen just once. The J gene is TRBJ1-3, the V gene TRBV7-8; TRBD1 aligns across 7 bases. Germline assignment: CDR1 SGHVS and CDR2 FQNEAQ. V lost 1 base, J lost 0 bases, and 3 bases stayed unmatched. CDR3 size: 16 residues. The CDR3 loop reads CASSLGGGGSGNTIYF. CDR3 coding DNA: TGTGCCAGCAGCTTAGGAGGGGGCGGCTCTGGAAACACCATATATTTT.

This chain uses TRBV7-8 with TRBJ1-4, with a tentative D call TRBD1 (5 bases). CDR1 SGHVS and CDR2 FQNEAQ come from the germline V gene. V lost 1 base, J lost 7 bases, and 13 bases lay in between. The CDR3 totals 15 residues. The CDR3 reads CASSLEAGLGEKLFF. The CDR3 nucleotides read TGTGCCAGCAGCTTAGAGGCAGGGCTAGGTGAAAAACTGTTTTTT.

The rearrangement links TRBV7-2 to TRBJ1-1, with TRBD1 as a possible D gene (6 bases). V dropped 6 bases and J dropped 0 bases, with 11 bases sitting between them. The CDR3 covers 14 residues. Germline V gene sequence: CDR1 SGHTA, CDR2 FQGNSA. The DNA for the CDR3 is TGTGCCAGCAGAGGGGGGGTGATGAACACTGAAGCTTTCTTT. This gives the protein CASRGGVMNTEAFF.

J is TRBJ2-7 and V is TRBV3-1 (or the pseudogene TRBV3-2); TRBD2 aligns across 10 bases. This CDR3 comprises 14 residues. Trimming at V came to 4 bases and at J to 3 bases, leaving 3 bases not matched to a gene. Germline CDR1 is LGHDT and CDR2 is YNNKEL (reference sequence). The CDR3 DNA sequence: TGTGCCAGCAGCCCTGCTAGCGGGGGCTACGAGCAGTACTTC. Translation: CASSPASGGYEQYF.

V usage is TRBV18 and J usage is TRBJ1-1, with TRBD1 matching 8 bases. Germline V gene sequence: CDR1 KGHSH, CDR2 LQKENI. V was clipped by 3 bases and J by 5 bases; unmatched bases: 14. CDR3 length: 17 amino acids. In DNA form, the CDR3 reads TGTGCCAGCTCACCCGCGACAGGGGCCTCGGGGGTTACTGAAGCTTTCTTT. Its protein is CASSPATGASGVTEAFF.

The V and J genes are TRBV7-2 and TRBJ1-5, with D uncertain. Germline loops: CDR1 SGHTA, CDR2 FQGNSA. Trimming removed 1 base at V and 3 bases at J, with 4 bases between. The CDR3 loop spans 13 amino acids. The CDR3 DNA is TGTGCCAGCAGCTTAGACTTCAATCAGCCCCAGCATTTT. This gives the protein CASSLDFNQPQHF.

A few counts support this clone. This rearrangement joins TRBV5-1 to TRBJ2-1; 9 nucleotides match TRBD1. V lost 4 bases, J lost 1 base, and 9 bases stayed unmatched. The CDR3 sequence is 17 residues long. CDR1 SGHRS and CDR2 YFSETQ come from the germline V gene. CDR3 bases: TGCGCCAGCAGCATACAACAGGGGGCAGGATCCTACAATGAGCAGTTCTTC. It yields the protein CASSIQQGAGSYNEQFF.

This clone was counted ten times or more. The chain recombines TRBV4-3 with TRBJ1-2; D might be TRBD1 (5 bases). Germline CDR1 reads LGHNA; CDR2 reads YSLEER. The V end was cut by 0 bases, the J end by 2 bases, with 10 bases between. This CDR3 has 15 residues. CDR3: CASSQDWGGNYGYTF. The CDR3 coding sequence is TGCGCCAGCAGCCAAGATTGGGGGGGGAACTATGGCTACACCTTC.

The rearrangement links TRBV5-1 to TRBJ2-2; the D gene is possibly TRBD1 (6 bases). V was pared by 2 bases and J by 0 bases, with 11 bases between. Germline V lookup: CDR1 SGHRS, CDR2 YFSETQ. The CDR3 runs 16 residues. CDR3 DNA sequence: TGCGCCAGCAGCTTCAAGACAGGTTCGAACACCGGGGAGCTGTTTTTT. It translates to CASSFKTGSNTGELFF.

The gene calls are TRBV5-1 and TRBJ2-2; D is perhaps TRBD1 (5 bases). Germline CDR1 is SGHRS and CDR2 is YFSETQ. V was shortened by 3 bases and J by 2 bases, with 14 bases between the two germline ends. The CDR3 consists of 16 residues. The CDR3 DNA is TGCGCCAGCAGCTGGAACCGACAGTTAAACACCGGGGAGCTGTTTTTT. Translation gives CASSWNRQLNTGELFF.